This T cell receptor (beta chain) was documented in a study of Graves' ophthalmopathy and Graves' hyperthyroidism. On the study more broadly: Stable hyperthyroidism meant no ophthalmopathy within 18 months of follow-up. Findings of the study overall: Sensitivity of 87.88% and specificity of about 84% were achieved when a 13-signature model separated ophthalmopathy from stable hyperthyroidism. Most thyroid clonotypes expanded beyond 0.001 frequency were also found in blood.

Looked up from germline, CDR1 is MGHDK and CDR2 is SYGVNS. The CDR3 totals 16 residues. Trimming took 6 bases from V and 5 from J, leaving 21 bases between them. For repertoire sequencing, the TCR beta CDR3 regions were amplified from RNA transcripts. Scientists carried out first-round RT-PCR using HTBI primers and then a second-round multiplex PCR. Using its own MiXCR run on the multiplex PCR reads, TCRdb lists one record per CDR3 protein. Here the sample spans about 1.2 million distinct CDR3 sequences, about 38% being singletons. Hyperthyroidism patients were newly diagnosed, ill under 2 months, and aged 18 to 65 years. This clonotype was detected many times. Its antigen is still unknown.

The clonotype was recovered from an adult man with Graves' hyperthyroidism. The gene calls are TRBV25-1 and TRBJ2-3, with D perhaps matching TRBD1 (6 bases). Sequencing input: peripheral blood or thyroid tissue (not recorded which). CDR3 nucleotides: TGTGCCAGCAGCGACGCCTACCACCAGGGGATAGATACGCAGTATTTT. It is translated as CASSDAYHQGIDTQYF.